The rows below give T cell receptor beta chains drawn from one sample of a study of blood T cell repertoires in COVID-19. The repertoire was sequenced with immunoSEQ multiplex PCR; TCRdb's copy has only in-frame clones and lacks some. The table lists over 100,000 clones, roughly 91% of them singletons. Sequenced material: peripheral blood. The receptors were sampled from a man aged 60-69 years with COVID-19, enrolled during active disease. Both conserved end residues are part of each CDR3. The D gene is left open where the match is weak. Only some rows state a clone size, as once, few, many or a class for expanded clones.

d_gene,j_gene,v_gene,abundance,len,CDR3nt,CDR3aa
TRBD2,TRBJ2-5,TRBV6-2/TRBV6-3,-,16,TGTGCCAGCAGTTACGATCCTAGCGGGGGTGGGCAGACCCAGTACTTC,CASSYDPSGGGQTQYF
TRBD2,TRBJ2-3,TRBV24-1,-,16,TGTGCCACCAGTGACCCGACTAGCGGGGAAGGAGATACGCAGTATTTT,CATSDPTSGEGDTQYF
-,TRBJ2-1,TRBV7-7,-,13,TGTGCCAGCAGCTTTTCGCGGAGCAATGAGCAGTTCTTC,CASSFSRSNEQFF
-,TRBJ1-1,TRBV19,-,15,TGTGCCAGTGCCAACCCGCGACTCTTGAACACTGAAGCTTTCTTT,CASANPRLLNTEAFF
-,TRBJ1-5,TRBV6-2/TRBV6-3,-,14,TGTGCCAGCAGTTCCATCAGTGGCAATCAGCCCCAGCATTTT,CASSSISGNQPQHF
TRBD1,TRBJ1-6,TRBV19,-,16,TGTGCCAGTAGTATCTCGGGACAGGGGGCTTATTCACCCCTCCACTTT,CASSISGQGAYSPLHF
-,TRBJ2-3,TRBV12-3/TRBV12-4,-,13,TGTGCCAGCACCCCTATGACAGGAGATACGCAGTATTTT,CASTPMTGDTQYF
-,TRBJ2-2,TRBV19,-,22,TGTGCCAGTACTCCAAGAAGGGTCGTGTGGGGGGGCGAACCATTAAACACCGGGGAGCTGTTTTTT,CASTPRRVVWGGEPLNTGELFF
-,TRBJ1-3,TRBV6-5,-,13,TGTGCCAGCAAACCGGGCTCTGGAAACACCATATATTTT,CASKPGSGNTIYF
-,TRBJ1-5,TRBV12-5,few,14,TGTGCTAGTGGTCCCCGGGACACCAATCAGCCCCAGCATTTT,CASGPRDTNQPQHF
TRBD1,TRBJ1-6,TRBV9,once,15,TGTGCCAGCAGCTTGACCGGGACAGGGAATTCACCCCTCCACTTT,CASSLTGTGNSPLHF
TRBD2,TRBJ2-5,TRBV18,-,14,TGTGCCAGCTCATCGAGCGGGGGGACGGAGACCCAGTACTTC,CASSSSGGTETQYF
TRBD1,TRBJ1-4,TRBV5-4,once,16,TGTGCCAGCAGCTTGTCGACAGGGGGGAGCGATGAAAAACTGTTTTTT,CASSLSTGGSDEKLFF
TRBD1,TRBJ1-6,TRBV18,-,15,TGTGCCAGCTCACCCGGGACAGGGGATGATTCACCCCTCCACTTT,CASSPGTGDDSPLHF
TRBD2,TRBJ2-1,TRBV7-3,once,14,TGTGCCAGCAGCTGGACTAGTGCGAACAATGAGCAGTTCTTC,CASSWTSANNEQFF
TRBD1,TRBJ2-3,TRBV6-2/TRBV6-3,once,16,TGTGCCAGCAGTCTGGGACAGGGGGCGATCACAGATACGCAGTATTTT,CASSLGQGAITDTQYF
-,TRBJ1-4,TRBV5-4,-,15,TGTGCCAGCAGCGTAAAACAGGGAACTAATGAAAAACTGTTTTTT,CASSVKQGTNEKLFF
-,TRBJ1-1,TRBV11-3,-,13,TGTGCCAGCAGTTATCAGGAGAACACTGAAGCTTTCTTT,CASSYQENTEAFF
TRBD1,TRBJ1-2,TRBV7-2,-,15,TGTGCCAGCAGCTTAGGGACAGGGGAGGACTATGGCTACACCTTC,CASSLGTGEDYGYTF
-,TRBJ2-3,TRBV21-1,-,11,TGTGCCAGCCCCCGGGGGTATACGCAGTATTTT,CASPRGYTQYF
TRBD2,TRBJ2-1,TRBV19,-,14,TGTGCCAGTAGCTCGGGACTAGCGGCGAACGAGCAGTTCTTC,CASSSGLAANEQFF
TRBD1,TRBJ1-1,TRBV29-1,-,11,TGCAGCGTTGAGGTAGGGGGCAGGTCTTTCTTT,CSVEVGGRSFF
-,TRBJ2-1,TRBV7-2,-,16,TGTGCCAGCAGGTCCTTCGGGGGGCCCGAATTCAATGAGCAGTTCTTC,CASRSFGGPEFNEQFF
TRBD1,TRBJ1-2,TRBV2,-,11,TGTGCCAGGACAGGGGCCTATGGCTACACCTTC,CARTGAYGYTF
TRBD1,TRBJ2-2,TRBV9,-,16,TGTGCCAGCAGCGCCCCGGGACAGGGGGCCACCGGGGAGCTGTTTTTT,CASSAPGQGATGELFF
-,TRBJ1-1,TRBV5-1,-,13,TGCGCCAGCAGCTTGGTTGGGGCGCGTGAAGCTTTCTTT,CASSLVGAREAFF
-,TRBJ2-5,TRBV6-5,-,11,TGTGCCAGCAACACCGAAGAGACCCAGTACTTC,CASNTEETQYF
TRBD1,TRBJ2-7,TRBV2,-,14,TGTGCCAGCAGTAAGGGACAGGGCTCCTACGAGCAGTACTTC,CASSKGQGSYEQYF
-,TRBJ1-1,TRBV7-9,once,13,TGTGCCAGCAGCTTAGCGGCCGGGGCTGAAGCTTTCTTT,CASSLAAGAEAFF
-,TRBJ1-2,TRBV28,-,14,TGTGCCAGTTCCCCAGTCGATTTTAACTATGGCTACACCTTC,CASSPVDFNYGYTF
-,TRBJ1-4,TRBV30,-,12,TGTGCCGGGGTCGGGGCTAATGAAAAACTGTTTTTT,CAGVGANEKLFF
TRBD2,TRBJ2-3,TRBV7-2,few,16,TGTGCCAGCAGCTCATTTAGCGGGGGGAGCACAGATACGCAGTATTTT,CASSSFSGGSTDTQYF
TRBD1,TRBJ1-2,TRBV16,-,19,TGTGCCAGCAGCCAACTGATGGCAGGGGGCTCCCATAGTGGCTATGGCTACACCTTC,CASSQLMAGGSHSGYGYTF
TRBD1,TRBJ2-7,TRBV9,-,16,TGTGCCAGCAGCGTAGTGGCACAGGGGGCGGTTGGCGAGCAGTACTTC,CASSVVAQGAVGEQYF
TRBD1,TRBJ1-2,TRBV14,once,15,TGTGCCAGCAGCCCCTACAGGGGAAGTGGCTATGGCTACACCTTC,CASSPYRGSGYGYTF
-,TRBJ1-2,TRBV6-1,-,14,TGTGCCAGCAGTGAGGCAGGGGTATGGTATGGCTACACCTTC,CASSEAGVWYGYTF
TRBD2,TRBJ2-1,TRBV2,-,15,TGTGCCAGCACCGATCAGGGGACTAGCGGGGTTTCTTGGTTCTTC,CASTDQGTSGVSWFF
-,TRBJ1-2,TRBV19,-,16,TGTGCCAGTAGTATCTCCCTCCAGGGGCTGAGCTATGGCTACACCTTC,CASSISLQGLSYGYTF